This is a list of T cell receptor beta chains from one sample in a study of early T cells in non-severe SARS-CoV-2 infection. A single record per CDR3 protein comes from TCRdb applying MiXCR to the 5' RACE reads. The sample lists some 67,000 distinct CDR3 sequences, approximately 13% seen once, with approximately 5.5% in the top ten. Sequencing was carried out using whole blood. These TCRs come from an adult who was a healthcare worker with PCR-confirmed SARS-CoV-2 infection or an uninfected control (not recorded which). Both conserved end residues are part of each CDR3. Each record gives: D gene, V gene, J gene, clone size, CDR3 DNA, CDR3 protein. D genes are given only for firm matches. A clone size is listed for some rows: how often the clone was seen (once, few, many), or a class if it is expanded.

D: .
V: TRBV7-9
J: TRBJ2-3
size: many
DNA: TGTGCCAGCAGCTGGGGGCTCGGCACAGATACGCAGTATTTT
CDR3: CASSWGLGTDTQYF

D: .
V: TRBV18
J: TRBJ2-7
size: many
DNA: TGTGCCAGCTCACCACCCGGTCGATACGAGCAGTACTTC
CDR3: CASSPPGRYEQYF

D: .
V: TRBV7-9
J: TRBJ1-3
size: few
DNA: TGTGCCAGTCAACAGAGCTCTGGAAACACCATATATTTT
CDR3: CASQQSSGNTIYF

D: .
V: TRBV12-3/TRBV12-4
J: TRBJ1-1
size: few
DNA: TGTGCCAGCAGTTTAGCGAGTGGGACGAACACTGAAGCTTTCTTT
CDR3: CASSLASGTNTEAFF

D: .
V: TRBV11-2
J: TRBJ2-4
size: many
DNA: TGTGCCAGCGTTCAGGGGCGGGGGTCAGTCAAAAACATTCAGTACTTC
CDR3: CASVQGRGSVKNIQYF

D: TRBD2
V: TRBV19
J: TRBJ2-1
size: few
DNA: TGTGCCAGTAGTTTGATAGCGGGGGTTTCTGTCAATGAGCAGTTCTTC
CDR3: CASSLIAGVSVNEQFF

D: .
V: TRBV5-1
J: TRBJ1-1
size: .
DNA: TGCGCCAGCAGCTTGGAACAGGTGGGCACTGAAGCTTTCTTT
CDR3: CASSLEQVGTEAFF

D: .
V: TRBV7-2
J: TRBJ2-2
size: few
DNA: TGTGCCAGCAGCTTCAGGGGGGCAAACACCGGGGAGCTGTTTTTT
CDR3: CASSFRGANTGELFF

D: .
V: TRBV9
J: TRBJ1-6
size: few
DNA: TGTGCCAGCAGCGTAGGACAGGACAATTCACCCCTCCACTTT
CDR3: CASSVGQDNSPLHF

D: .
V: TRBV19
J: TRBJ1-2
size: many
DNA: TGTGCCAGTAGTCCCTCGGGCATAGGGCTCGTCTTTGGCTACACCTTC
CDR3: CASSPSGIGLVFGYTF

D: TRBD1
V: TRBV12-3/TRBV12-4
J: TRBJ1-2
size: few
DNA: TGCGCCAGCAGTTGGGGAGGGACAGGGAGGAACTATGGCTACACCTTC
CDR3: CASSWGGTGRNYGYTF

D: TRBD1
V: TRBV27
J: TRBJ2-7
size: many
DNA: TGTGCCAGCGCCATGGGACAGGGAGGTTACGAGCAGTACTTC
CDR3: CASAMGQGGYEQYF

D: TRBD2
V: TRBV20-1
J: TRBJ2-7
size: .
DNA: TGCAGTGCCGCGAGCGGACTAGCGGGAGGGCCGCCCTACGAGCAGTACTTC
CDR3: CSAASGLAGGPPYEQYF

D: .
V: TRBV7-2
J: TRBJ2-5
size: .
DNA: TGTGCCAGCAGCGGGTACGGGGGTTGGAAGACCCAGTACTTC
CDR3: CASSGYGGWKTQYF

D: .
V: TRBV5-5
J: TRBJ2-7
size: few
DNA: TGTGCCAGCAGCGTGGGCCAAGCCGCCTACGAGCAGTACTTC
CDR3: CASSVGQAAYEQYF

D: .
V: TRBV5-1
J: TRBJ2-3
size: many
DNA: TGCGCCAGCAGCTTGTCAGGGGACGGGGATACGCAGTATTTT
CDR3: CASSLSGDGDTQYF

D: .
V: TRBV7-6
J: TRBJ2-1
size: .
DNA: TGTGCCAGCAGCTTAGGAGTCAGATCTTTCTTC
CDR3: CASSLGVRSFF

D: .
V: TRBV9
J: TRBJ2-3
size: .
DNA: TGTGCCAGCAACCGGGGCGGGACGCGGGAAAGTACGCAGTATTTT
CDR3: CASNRGGTRESTQYF

D: TRBD1
V: TRBV6-5
J: TRBJ2-7
size: .
DNA: TGTGCCACCAAGGACAGGGGGCGTTGGGAGCAGTACTTC
CDR3: CATKDRGRWEQYF

D: .
V: TRBV3-1
J: TRBJ1-2
size: few
DNA: TGTGCCAGCAGCCAGGCCCGGCCGGGCGGCTACACCTTC
CDR3: CASSQARPGGYTF

D: .
V: TRBV5-1
J: TRBJ1-2
size: many
DNA: TGCGCCAGCAGCTTGGGCGATACAGTATATGGCTACACCTTC
CDR3: CASSLGDTVYGYTF

D: .
V: TRBV3-1
J: TRBJ2-1
size: .
DNA: TGTGCCAGCAGCCAGTCCGGGAGCTCCTACAATGAGCAGTTCTTC
CDR3: CASSQSGSSYNEQFF

D: .
V: TRBV9
J: TRBJ1-1
size: few
DNA: TGTGCCAGCAGCGTAAGTTTGGAAACCACTGAAGCTTTCTTT
CDR3: CASSVSLETTEAFF

D: .
V: TRBV7-3
J: TRBJ1-2
size: medium-sized
DNA: TGTGCCAGCAGCTTTTATGGCGGCTATGGCTACACCTTC
CDR3: CASSFYGGYGYTF

D: .
V: TRBV7-6
J: TRBJ1-1
size: few
DNA: TGTGCCAGCAGCCCGACAGGACGCACTGAAGCTTTCTTT
CDR3: CASSPTGRTEAFF

D: TRBD2
V: TRBV5-1
J: TRBJ2-2
size: many
DNA: TGCGCCAGCAGCTTTTCACTAGCGGGAGCCGGGGAGCTGTTTTTT
CDR3: CASSFSLAGAGELFF

D: .
V: TRBV10-3
J: TRBJ2-3
size: .
DNA: TGTGCCATCATGGGCACAGGTTTCACAGATACGCAGTATTTT
CDR3: CAIMGTGFTDTQYF

D: TRBD2
V: TRBV27
J: TRBJ2-7
size: few
DNA: TGTGCCAGCAGTTCTCGGACTAGCGGGGCCCACGAGCAGTACTTC
CDR3: CASSSRTSGAHEQYF

D: TRBD1
V: TRBV7-9
J: TRBJ1-2
size: many
DNA: TGTGCCAGCAGCTTAGCAGGGGGCGGATATGGCTACACCTTC
CDR3: CASSLAGGGYGYTF

D: .
V: TRBV11-2
J: TRBJ2-7
size: many
DNA: TGTGCCAGCAGCGGCCGGGACTCAACCTACGAGCAGTACTTC
CDR3: CASSGRDSTYEQYF

D: .
V: TRBV2
J: TRBJ2-5
size: few
DNA: TGTGCCAGCAGTACGGGAAGCCAATTTTCAGAGACCCAGTACTTC
CDR3: CASSTGSQFSETQYF

D: .
V: TRBV20-1
J: TRBJ1-1
size: many
DNA: TGCAGTGCTAGAGATTACACTGAAGCTTTCTTT
CDR3: CSARDYTEAFF

D: .
V: TRBV6-6
J: TRBJ2-3
size: many
DNA: TGTGCCAGCAGTTACTCGACGACAGGCACAGATACGCAGTATTTT
CDR3: CASSYSTTGTDTQYF

D: .
V: TRBV6-1
J: TRBJ2-3
size: .
DNA: TGTGCCAGCAGTAACACGCGGGGCACTAGCACAGATACGCAGTATTTT
CDR3: CASSNTRGTSTDTQYF

D: .
V: TRBV5-1
J: TRBJ2-1
size: .
DNA: TGCGCCAGCAGCTTGGTACAGGGTTACAATGAGCAGTTCTTC
CDR3: CASSLVQGYNEQFF

D: .
V: TRBV30
J: TRBJ1-1
size: many
DNA: TGTGCCTGGATGAGGGGGGCTGAAGCTTTCTTT
CDR3: CAWMRGAEAFF

D: .
V: TRBV3-1
J: TRBJ1-6
size: once
DNA: TGTGCCAGCAGCCAAGCGCAAGCTGATTCACCCCTCCACTTT
CDR3: CASSQAQADSPLHF

D: .
V: TRBV2
J: TRBJ1-1
size: many
DNA: TGTGCCAGCAGTGAATCGGTGGGGGCTTTCTTT
CDR3: CASSESVGAFF

D: .
V: TRBV5-4
J: TRBJ2-1
size: .
DNA: TGTGCCAGCAGCTTAAAGGATTCAAGCGGCAAAAATGAGCAGTTCTTC
CDR3: CASSLKDSSGKNEQFF

D: .
V: TRBV30
J: TRBJ2-2
size: many
DNA: TGTGCCTGGAGTGTACTTGGGTCCGGGGAGCTGTTTTTT
CDR3: CAWSVLGSGELFF

D: .
V: TRBV4-1
J: TRBJ1-1
size: .
DNA: TGCGCCAGCAGCCAAGATACGGGGCTCGGGGGCACTGAAGCTTTCTTT
CDR3: CASSQDTGLGGTEAFF

D: TRBD2
V: TRBV20-1
J: TRBJ2-1
size: many
DNA: TGCAGTGCTAGAAAGCGGGGGGGTTCGACGGTGCAGTTCTTC
CDR3: CSARKRGGSTVQFF

D: .
V: TRBV5-1
J: TRBJ1-2
size: .
DNA: TGCGCCAGCAGCGCATGGCAGGGTTCTAACTATGGCTACACCTTC
CDR3: CASSAWQGSNYGYTF

D: TRBD1
V: TRBV29-1
J: TRBJ2-2
size: .
DNA: TGCAGCGCGGACAGGGAGAACACCGGGGAGCTGTTTTTT
CDR3: CSADRENTGELFF

D: .
V: TRBV10-3
J: TRBJ2-3
size: .
DNA: TGTGCCATCAGTGACGGAGGCGGTAGCACAGATACGCAGTATTTT
CDR3: CAISDGGGSTDTQYF

D: .
V: TRBV11-2
J: TRBJ1-4
size: few
DNA: TGTGCCAGCAGCCCAGACCAGGGTGGTAGTGAAAAACTGTTTTTT
CDR3: CASSPDQGGSEKLFF

D: .
V: TRBV5-4
J: TRBJ1-1
size: many
DNA: TGTGCCAGCAGCTCAACAGGGAGGAACACTGAAGCTTTCTTT
CDR3: CASSSTGRNTEAFF

D: TRBD2
V: TRBV5-6
J: TRBJ2-7
size: many
DNA: TGTGCCAGCAGCTACGGGACTAGCGGGAAACACGAGCAGTACTTC
CDR3: CASSYGTSGKHEQYF

D: .
V: TRBV18
J: TRBJ1-3
size: .
DNA: TGTGCCAGCTCCCCAACCCCGTCCTCTGGAAACACCATATATTTT
CDR3: CASSPTPSSGNTIYF

D: .
V: TRBV20-1
J: TRBJ2-7
size: many
DNA: TGCAGTGCGAGCAGGGGGACTAGATCCTACGAGCAGTACTTC
CDR3: CSASRGTRSYEQYF

D: .
V: TRBV7-3
J: TRBJ2-3
size: many
DNA: TGTGCCAGCAGCTTACTGGGGTCAGATACGCAGTATTTT
CDR3: CASSLLGSDTQYF

D: .
V: TRBV24-1
J: TRBJ2-3
size: .
DNA: TGTGCCACCAGTGATACGGACAAAGATACGCAGTATTTT
CDR3: CATSDTDKDTQYF

D: TRBD2
V: TRBV5-4
J: TRBJ2-1
size: .
DNA: TGTGCCAGCAGGCGCGGGGGGTTGACCTACAATGAGCAGTTCTTC
CDR3: CASRRGGLTYNEQFF

D: TRBD1
V: TRBV6-5
J: TRBJ2-2
size: .
DNA: TGTGCCAGCAGTTATTTTCCCGGGACAGCCGGGGAGCTGTTTTTT
CDR3: CASSYFPGTAGELFF

D: .
V: TRBV11-3
J: TRBJ1-3
size: many
DNA: TGTGCCAGCAGCTTGGTTACCGACGGAAACACCATATATTTT
CDR3: CASSLVTDGNTIYF

D: TRBD1
V: TRBV28
J: TRBJ1-2
size: many
DNA: TGTGCCAGCAGCCACGGACAGGTATATGGCTACACCTTC
CDR3: CASSHGQVYGYTF

D: .
V: TRBV23-1
J: TRBJ2-1
size: few
DNA: TGCGCCAGCCCTCGGCCTCAATACTCCTACAATGAGCAGTTCTTC
CDR3: CASPRPQYSYNEQFF

D: .
V: TRBV9
J: TRBJ1-1
size: many
DNA: TGTGCCAGCAGCGCACAAAAATCCCCCGGGGGCACTGAAGCTTTCTTT
CDR3: CASSAQKSPGGTEAFF

D: .
V: TRBV24-1
J: TRBJ2-1
size: once
DNA: TGTGCCACCAGTGATGGGGGAGTATACAATGAGCAGTTCTTC
CDR3: CATSDGGVYNEQFF

D: .
V: TRBV29-1
J: TRBJ2-1
size: many
DNA: TGCAGCGCGGTGTTGTCGAGCTCCTACAATGAGCAGTTCTTC
CDR3: CSAVLSSSYNEQFF